This T cell receptor beta chain was found in a study of vaccination and CD4 T cells after COVID-19. Noted time point: late sampling 161 to 241 days after vaccination in a few convalescent patients. Treatment in this sample: roughly 10-day PBMC culture with coronavirus spike peptide pools or control peptides (ViraFEST assay). On this clonotype: What it binds is unknown.

Oncomine TCR Beta short-read sequencing was applied to DNA from cultured CD4+ T cells. TCRdb itself ran the PCR reads through MiXCR, one entry per CDR3 protein. Of 20,000 to 25,000 distinct CDR3 sequences in the sample, roughly 50% were seen once. The sample in question was CD4+ T cells from blood, cultured in vitro, obtained about 7 months after SARS-CoV-2 vaccination. The sequence came from a human donor who had recovered from COVID-19.

The CDR3 reads CATSRGTSGIFNTGELFF. The CDR3 DNA sequence: TGTGCCACCAGCAGGGGGACTAGCGGTATTTTTAACACCGGGGAGCTGTTTTTT. This chain joins TRBV15 and TRBJ2-2; TRBD2 agrees at 11 bases. The CDR3 totals 18 residues. V lost 3 bases and J lost 2; bases outside the gene matches: 8. Germline CDR1 LNHNV, CDR2 YYDKDF (reference sequence).